One and the same sample provided the 20 T cell receptor beta chains below, sequenced in a study of identical twins. TCRdb re-called the 5' RACE reads through MiXCR, storing one row per CDR3 protein. The sample contains approximately 670,000 distinct CDR3 sequences, 5.5% to 6.5% of which appear only once. The specimen was naive T cells sorted from blood. The receptors shown here come from a man between 18 and 29 years old in good health.

The chain combines TRBV6-5 with TRBJ2-3, with D maybe TRBD2 (6 bases). The CDR3 consists of 16 residues. Looked up from germline, CDR1 is MNHEY and CDR2 is SVGAGI. The germline V and J ends were trimmed by 1 base and 0 bases, with 11 bases remaining between them. This CDR3 is CASSYLAGSSTDTQYF. Here the CDR3 DNA reads TGTGCCAGCAGTTACTTGGCGGGAAGTAGCACAGATACGCAGTATTTT.

This clonotype was detected only a few times. The chain employs TRBV11-2 and TRBJ2-2; 7 positions agree with TRBD2. Germline V gene sequence: CDR1 SGHAT, CDR2 FQNNGV. With 0 bases clipped from V and 3 bases from J, the junction kept 10 bases outside the gene matches. CDR3 length equals 18 residues. This CDR3 is CASSLEVAAGAYTGELFF. The CDR3 coding sequence is TGTGCCAGCAGCTTAGAGGTTGCGGCGGGAGCCTACACCGGGGAGCTGTTTTTT.

The chain combines TRBV6-2 or TRBV6-3 with TRBJ2-1; TRBD1 agrees at 10 bases. The CDR3 totals 16 residues. Losses at the gene ends were 2 bases for V and 8 bases for J; bases not matched to a gene: 9. Germline CDR1 is MNHEY and CDR2 is SVGEGT. The CDR3 is CASSYLSTDRGDEQFF. The CDR3 DNA follows: TGTGCCAGCAGTTACCTTTCAACGGACAGGGGGGATGAGCAGTTCTTC.

This chain uses TRBV10-3 with TRBJ1-5; D is possibly TRBD1 (5 bases). CDR1 ENHRY and CDR2 SYGVKD come from the germline V gene. The CDR3 length is 15 residues. Trimming stripped 3 bases from V and 4 bases from J, with 13 bases between. The CDR3 region is CAISDPQGNNQPQHF. Written as DNA, the CDR3 is TGTGCCATCAGTGATCCTCAGGGTAATAATCAGCCCCAGCATTTT.

The chain is built from TRBV6-5 and TRBJ2-7; no reliable D call. The germline gives CDR1 MNHEY, CDR2 SVGAGI. The CDR3 loop spans 14 amino acids. Trimming stripped 2 bases from V and 1 base from J, with 9 bases between. The CDR3 sequence is CASSYTDQSYEQYF. The CDR3 nucleotides are TGTGCCAGCAGTTACACCGACCAGTCCTACGAGCAGTACTTC.

This clonotype showed up just a few times. The J gene is TRBJ2-7, the V gene TRBV6-1, with D perhaps matching TRBD1 (6 bases). The CDR3 loop spans 15 amino acids. The V and J ends lost 6 bases and 3 bases respectively, with 18 bases between them. In germline, CDR1 is MNHNS, CDR2 SASEGT. The CDR3 is CASRIRDTFFYEQYF. The DNA of the CDR3 is TGTGCCAGCAGAATCCGGGACACATTTTTCTACGAGCAGTACTTC.

The CDR3 DNA sequence: TGCGCCAGCAGCAAGGACAGGGGTTTGGACACTGAAGCTTTCTTT. This gives the protein CASSKDRGLDTEAFF. The chain links TRBV5-1 to TRBJ1-1; TRBD1 aligns across 9 bases. CDR1 SGHRS and CDR2 YFSETQ come from the germline V gene. V was pared by 4 bases and J by 3 bases, with 7 bases of the junction left unmatched. This CDR3 comprises 15 residues.

This clonotype was seen many times. This sequence joins TRBV5-1 and TRBJ2-3; the D is unclear. Germline values: CDR1 SGHRS, CDR2 YFSETQ. V lost 0 bases to trimming and J lost 2 bases, with 4 bases between them. The CDR3 has 13 residues. In DNA form, the CDR3 reads TGCGCCAGCAGCTTGGACACCACAGATACGCAGTATTTT. Encoded protein: CASSLDTTDTQYF. The full variable domain, rest sourced from reference TRBV5-1 and TRBJ2-3, is KAGVTQTPRYLIKTRGQQVTLSCSPISGHRSVSWYQQTPGQGLQFLFEYFSETQRNKGNFPGRFSGRQFSNSRSEMNVSTLELGDSALYLCASSLDTTDTQYFGPGTRLTVL.

This clonotype was counted at least ten times. The chain links TRBV12-3 or TRBV12-4 to TRBJ2-5; TRBD2 agrees at 8 bases. This CDR3 comprises 16 residues. V lost 2 bases to trimming and J lost 3 bases; unmatched junction nucleotides: 8. DNA of the CDR3: TGTGCCAGCAGTTTAAGGCGGGAGGTATTTAAAGAGACCCAGTACTTC. Its translation is CASSLRREVFKETQYF.

The V call is TRBV30, the J call TRBJ2-7; D remains ambiguous. The CDR3 runs to 13 residues. Between the trimmed V and J ends, which lost 2 bases and 2 bases, there was a span of 10 bases. Looked up from germline, CDR1 is GTSNPN and CDR2 is SVGIG (reference sequence). The CDR3 here is CAWSPGFAYEQYV. CDR3 DNA: TGTGCCTGGAGTCCCGGTTTCGCCTACGAGCAGTACGTC.

This clonotype was seen ten or more times. The chain has TRBV15 and TRBJ2-1; D is uncertain. Deletions cut 1 base from V and 7 bases from J, with 11 bases between. The CDR3 spans 14 residues. The germline CDR1 and CDR2 sequences are LNHNV and YYDKDF (reference sequence). The CDR3 nucleotides read TGTGCCACCAGCAGAGTTAAGGGAACGAATGAGCAGTTCTTC. As protein: CATSRVKGTNEQFF.

The chain links TRBV11-2 to TRBJ2-1; 13 bases fit TRBD2. The V gene's germline CDR1 is SGHAT and CDR2 FQNNGV. J gave up 8 bases and V 5 bases, and 18 bases lay outside the gene matches. This CDR3 has 19 amino acids. In nucleotides, the CDR3 is TGTGCCAGCAGCCCCGGATTGGGGACTAGCGGGAAGCCTATCGATGAGCAGTTCTTC. It encodes CASSPGLGTSGKPIDEQFF. The full variable domain, rest sourced from reference TRBV11-2 and TRBJ2-1, is EAGVAQSPRYKIIEKRQSVAFWCNPISGHATLYWYQQILGQGPKLLIQFQNNGVVDDSQLPKDRFSAERLKGVDSTLKIQPAKLEDSAVYLCASSPGLGTSGKPIDEQFFGPGTRLTVL.

This clonotype was seen a handful of times. This chain connects TRBV6-1 to TRBJ1-4; D ambiguous. The CDR3 runs 14 residues. V was clipped by 3 bases and J by 5 bases, with 10 bases between them. Germline CDR1 is MNHNS and CDR2 is SASEGT. The CDR3 nucleotides read TGTGCCAGCAGTGAGACGGGTGGAAATGAAAAACTGTTTTTT. It translates to CASSETGGNEKLFF.

This clonotype was seen ten or more times. This chain connects TRBV5-1 to TRBJ1-3, with D hard to call. This CDR3 contains 14 residues. Germline V gene lookup returns CDR1 SGHRS and CDR2 YFSETQ. Trimming shortened V by 0 bases and J by 4 bases, and 8 bases separated the two germline ends. The CDR3 is CASSLESRGNTIYF. In DNA form, the CDR3 reads TGCGCCAGCAGCTTGGAGTCCAGGGGAAACACCATATATTTT.

The table lists this clonotype with many counts. The chain links TRBV29-1 to TRBJ1-2; D gene uncertain. The CDR3 has 11 amino acids. Germline loops: CDR1 SQVTM, CDR2 ANQGSEA. Trimming removed 7 bases at V and 8 bases at J, with 14 bases between. CDR3 residues: CSAETAGGYTF. The CDR3 coding sequence is TGCAGCGCAGAGACCGCCGGCGGCTACACCTTC.

This clonotype was recorded a few times. V gene TRBV7-8 combines with J gene TRBJ1-4, with a possible D match to TRBD1 (5 bases). Germline CDR1 reads SGHVS; CDR2 reads FQNEAQ. There are 16 residues in the CDR3. V was trimmed by 4 bases and J by 3 bases, leaving 15 bases between them. The CDR3 region has the DNA TGTGCCAGCAGCTCAACTCGGACACGGCCTAATGAAAAACTGTTTTTT. This gives the protein CASSSTRTRPNEKLFF.

This clonotype was observed a handful of times. This chain joins TRBV12-3 or TRBV12-4 and TRBJ2-1, with TRBD2 matching 9 bases. The CDR3 covers 15 residues. J was trimmed by 6 bases and V by 6 bases; bases with no gene match: 9. Written as DNA, the CDR3 is TGTGCCAGCAGGAGATCATCGCGGGAGGGCAATGAGCAGTTCTTC. It encodes CASRRSSREGNEQFF.

This clonotype came up many times. This chain connects TRBV10-3 to TRBJ2-1, with 9 bases identical to TRBD1. After removal of 8 bases from V and 13 bases from J, the junction contained 6 bases not matched to a gene. Germline CDR1 is ENHRY and CDR2 is SYGVKD. The CDR3 contains 11 residues. CDR3 protein: CAIAEQGAQFF. CDR3 in DNA: TGTGCCATCGCCGAACAGGGGGCCCAGTTCTTC.

The chain joins TRBV7-2 to TRBJ2-2; 11 positions agree with TRBD2. Losses at the gene ends were 4 bases for V and 3 bases for J; bases not matched to a gene: 7. This CDR3 comprises 17 residues. The V gene's germline CDR1 is SGHTA and CDR2 FQGNSA. CDR3 protein: CASSSNRLAGYTGELFF. Written as DNA, the CDR3 is TGTGCCAGCAGCTCCAACCGACTAGCGGGATACACCGGGGAGCTGTTTTTT.

This clonotype has a count of ten or more. The CDR3, as DNA: TGTGCCAGCAGCCGGACTAGCGGGACACCTAGCACAGATACGCAGTATTTT. This codes for CASSRTSGTPSTDTQYF. The V call is TRBV7-2, the J call TRBJ2-3, with 12 bases lining up with TRBD2. The V gene end was trimmed by 5 bases and the J gene end by 0 bases; junction bases not matched to a gene: 6. Germline CDR1 SGHTA, CDR2 FQGNSA. This CDR3 is 17 amino acids long.